These 32 T cell receptor beta chains came from one sample sequenced in a study of shared clonotypes between healthy human individuals. Here immunoSEQ multiplex PCR was the method, and the copy in TCRdb shows in-frame clones only, minus some. The sample shows over a million clones, about 84% of them seen only once. The sequenced sample was memory CD4+ T cells from PBMCs. Subset here: CD45RA-negative fraction. These receptors were collected from a man between 18 and 29 years old in good health. Some clones in this sample may be carry-over from other donors' samples.

This clone was counted only a few times. The chain links TRBV5-1 to TRBJ1-1; a weak D match, TRBD1 (6 bases). The V end lost 3 bases, the J end lost 9 bases, and 9 bases lay between the germline ends. CDR3 length equals 11 residues. The germline CDR1 and CDR2 sequences are SGHRS and YFSETQ. CDR3 sequence: CASSSGQKAFF. Written as DNA, the CDR3 is TGCGCCAGCAGCTCCGGACAGAAAGCTTTCTTT. Filled out from reference TRBV5-1 and TRBJ1-1, the complete variable domain reads KAGVTQTPRYLIKTRGQQVTLSCSPISGHRSVSWYQQTPGQGLQFLFEYFSETQRNKGNFPGRFSGRQFSNSRSEMNVSTLELGDSALYLCASSSGQKAFFGQGTRLTVV.

This chain connects TRBV9 to TRBJ1-3; no clear D gene. Trimming removed 1 base from V and 0 bases from J, with 8 bases in between. The germline gives CDR1 SGDLS, CDR2 YYNGEE. This CDR3 comprises 15 residues. The CDR3 sequence is CASSVIGSSGNTIYF. Written as DNA, the CDR3 is TGTGCCAGCAGCGTAATTGGGAGCTCTGGAAACACCATATATTTT.

V is TRBV28 and J is TRBJ2-7; either TRBD1 or TRBD2 may supply D (5 bases each). V gave up 8 bases and J gave up 6 bases, with 17 bases separating them. This CDR3 is 13 amino acids long. CDR1 is MDHEN and CDR2 is SYDVKM in the germline V gene. DNA of the CDR3: TGTGCCAGCGGCGAATCGGGGCCCACCGAGCAGTACTTC. Encoded protein: CASGESGPTEQYF.

The rearrangement joins TRBV5-4 to TRBJ1-2, with D maybe TRBD1 (6 bases). Trimming removed 4 bases from V and 4 bases from J, with 14 bases in between. Germline CDR1 and CDR2: SGHNT and YYREEE (reference sequence). The CDR3 contains 14 residues. The DNA of the CDR3 is TGTGCCAGCAGCGCCAGGACAGCCCCCTATGGCTACACCTTC. This sequence encodes CASSARTAPYGYTF.

The genes are TRBV5-6 and TRBJ1-4; 8 bases line up with TRBD1. This CDR3 has 15 residues. With 3 bases clipped from V and 5 bases from J, the junction kept 6 bases outside the gene matches. The germline gives CDR1 SGHDT, CDR2 YYEEEE. CDR3 residues: CASSSQGGNNEKLFF. The CDR3 bases are TGTGCCAGCAGCTCACAGGGGGGCAACAATGAAAAACTGTTTTTT. Full variable domain (remainder filled in from reference TRBV5-6 and TRBJ1-4): DAGVTQSPTHLIKTRGQQVTLRCSPKSGHDTVSWYQQALGQGPQFIFQYYEEEERQRGNFPDRFSGHQFPNYSSELNVNALLLGDSALYLCASSSQGGNNEKLFFGSGTQLSVL.

The chain links TRBV5-4 to TRBJ2-2; D is unclear. Per germline, CDR1 SGHNT and CDR2 YYREEE (reference sequence). The CDR3 length is 16 residues. V was pared by 4 bases and J by 1 base, with 14 bases between. CDR3 region: CASSPSVRKNTGELFF. The DNA for the CDR3 is TGTGCCAGCAGCCCCTCGGTTCGGAAGAACACCGGGGAGCTGTTTTTT.

The V call is TRBV5-4, the J call TRBJ2-3; 7 bases fit TRBD1. This CDR3 is built from 16 residues. Germline assignment: CDR1 SGHNT and CDR2 YYREEE (reference sequence). Trimming removed 4 bases from V and 0 bases from J; junction bases left unmatched: 8. The CDR3 protein is CASSTRQGGSTDTQYF. The CDR3 bases are TGTGCCAGCAGCACCCGACAGGGTGGAAGCACAGATACGCAGTATTTT.

The rearrangement links TRBV5-4 to TRBJ1-1, with 7 bases identical to TRBD1. Looked up from germline, CDR1 is SGHNT and CDR2 is YYREEE (reference sequence). V dropped 5 bases and J dropped 2; count of bases not matched to a gene: 9. There are 15 residues in the CDR3. DNA of the CDR3: TGTGCCAGCAGTTCTCCGGGACAGACAAACACTGAAGCTTTCTTT. Encoded protein: CASSSPGQTNTEAFF. The full variable domain, in which reference TRBV5-4 and TRBJ1-1 provide the parts outside the CDR3, is ETGVTQSPTHLIKTRGQQVTLRCSSQSGHNTVSWYQQALGQGPQFIFQYYREEENGRGNFPPRFSGLQFPNYSSELNVNALELDDSALYLCASSSPGQTNTEAFFGQGTRLTVV.

This chain uses TRBV11-2 with TRBJ2-2; 8 nucleotides line up with TRBD2. V trimming: 5 bases; J trimming: 6 bases; junction bases outside the gene matches: 14. The CDR3 consists of 17 residues. Germline CDR1 and CDR2: SGHAT and FQNNGV. DNA of the CDR3: TGTGCCAGCAGCCCACGGAGAGCGGGGGACCTTCCCGGGGAGCTGTTTTTT. This gives the protein CASSPRRAGDLPGELFF.

Ten or more counts support this clone. The same CDR3 can be traced to other DNA sequences in this sample. V gene TRBV4-3 combines with J gene TRBJ2-7; D is unclear. V lost 2 bases and J lost 1, with 12 bases in between. Germline CDR1 reads LGHNA; CDR2 reads YSLEER. This CDR3 spans 15 amino acids. The CDR3 protein is CASSQRASLSYEQYF. Here the CDR3 DNA reads TGCGCCAGCAGCCAACGAGCTTCCCTTTCCTACGAGCAGTACTTC.

J is TRBJ1-1 and V is TRBV27; no reliable D call. The CDR3 runs to 14 residues. V lost 3 bases, J lost 1 base, and 9 bases lay in between. In germline, CDR1 is MNHEY, CDR2 SMNVEV (reference sequence). Written as DNA, the CDR3 is TGTGCCAGCAGTTTGGACTGGACGAACACTGAAGCTTTCTTT. Its protein is CASSLDWTNTEAFF.

The chain has TRBV18 and TRBJ2-3; D is perhaps TRBD2 (5 bases). The ends were cut back, 1 base at V and 6 bases at J, with 11 bases in the middle. Germline lookup yields CDR1 KGHSH and CDR2 LQKENI. This CDR3 is built from 14 residues. The chain's CDR3 is CASSPRSREDTQYF. Here the CDR3 DNA reads TGTGCCAGCTCACCACGGAGTAGGGAGGATACGCAGTATTTT.

The chain joins TRBV7-2 to TRBJ2-7; D might be TRBD2 (6 bases). Germline values: CDR1 SGHTA, CDR2 FQGNSA. V shed 5 bases and J shed 0 bases, with 17 bases lying between them. This CDR3 spans 16 amino acids. CDR3 loop: CASSARGLGSSYEQYF. CDR3 bases: TGTGCCAGCAGCGCTAGGGGACTCGGGAGCTCCTACGAGCAGTACTTC. Variable domain in full (rest from reference TRBV7-2 and TRBJ2-7): GAGVSQSPSNKVTEKGKDVELRCDPISGHTALYWYRQSLGQGLEFLIYFQGNSAPDKSGLPSDRFSAERTGGSVSTLTIQRTQQEDSAVYLCASSARGLGSSYEQYFGPGTRLTVT.

The rearrangement links TRBV7-9 to TRBJ1-3; D unclear. Deletions cut 5 bases from V and 0 bases from J, with 23 bases between. The germline V gene has CDR1 SEHNR and CDR2 FQNEAQ (reference sequence). There are 19 residues in the CDR3. CDR3 nucleotide sequence: TGTGCCAGCAGCGCCACCTGGTCAGGCCGAGAGTACTCTGGAAACACCATATATTTT. Translation gives CASSATWSGREYSGNTIYF.

This clone was recorded a few times. The J gene is TRBJ2-3, the V gene TRBV9; a possible D gene is TRBD2 (6 bases). The germline gives CDR1 SGDLS, CDR2 YYNGEE. The CDR3 runs to 16 residues. V was pared by 3 bases and J by 0 bases, with 14 bases between. CDR3 bases: TGTGCCAGCAGCGACGCTAGCGCCACTAGCACAGATACGCAGTATTTT. Its protein is CASSDASATSTDTQYF.

The rearrangement joins TRBV18 to TRBJ1-5; D is uncertain. The CDR3 consists of 14 residues. Germline V gene sequence: CDR1 KGHSH, CDR2 LQKENI. V gave up 5 bases and J gave up 3 bases, with 11 bases separating them. CDR3 loop: CASSSHLNNQPQHF. In DNA form, the CDR3 reads TGTGCCAGCTCATCACACTTAAACAATCAGCCCCAGCATTTT.

J is TRBJ2-7 and V is TRBV15; no clear D gene. The CDR3 extends over 13 amino acids. Germline V gene lookup returns CDR1 LNHNV and CDR2 YYDKDF (reference sequence). V lost 1 base and J lost 2, with 6 bases in between. The CDR3 DNA reads as TGTGCCACCAGCAGAGCCCCTACCTACGAGCAGTACTTC. Protein product: CATSRAPTYEQYF.

The rearrangement uses TRBV28 and TRBJ1-2; D gene ambiguous. This CDR3 region has 12 residues. Per the germline V gene, CDR1 is MDHEN and CDR2 is SYDVKM. V lost 3 bases and J 5 bases, leaving 7 bases between the germline ends. CDR3 sequence reads: CASSFQQYGYTF. In DNA form, the CDR3 reads TGTGCCAGCAGTTTCCAGCAGTATGGCTACACCTTC.

The chain employs TRBV7-2 and TRBJ2-1, with 14 bases lining up with TRBD2. The junction had 8 bases not matched to a gene; V was cut back by 5 bases and J by 8 bases. CDR1 is SGHTA and CDR2 is FQGNSA in the germline V gene. The CDR3 sequence is 16 residues long. For the CDR3, the DNA is TGTGCCAGCAGCCTACCTGGACTAGCGGGAGGCGATGAGCAGTTCTTC. It yields the protein CASSLPGLAGGDEQFF.

The rearrangement joins TRBV27 to TRBJ2-5, with 8 bases aligning to TRBD1. Per germline, CDR1 MNHEY and CDR2 SMNVEV (reference sequence). The trim removed 2 bases at V and 5 bases at J, leaving 4 bases unmatched. The length of the CDR3 is 14 residues. The CDR3 coding sequence is TGTGCCAGCAGTTTAGCAGGGGGCCTGGAGACCCAGTACTTC. Its protein is CASSLAGGLETQYF.

This clone was detected once. Written as DNA, the CDR3 is TGTGCCAGCAGCCAACAGGGACCCTACGAGCAGTACTTC. Translating gives CASSQQGPYEQYF. V gene TRBV28 combines with J gene TRBJ2-7; TRBD1 is a possible D gene (6 bases). Between the trimmed V and J ends, which lost 6 bases and 2 bases, there was a span of 11 bases. From germline, CDR1 is MDHEN and CDR2 SYDVKM. This CDR3 region has 13 residues.

V gene TRBV11-2 combines with J gene TRBJ2-2, with a tentative D call TRBD2 (6 bases). Trimming removed 1 base at V and 4 bases at J, with 13 bases between. CDR3 length: 16 residues. Germline V gene data show CDR1 as SGHAT and CDR2 as FQNNGV. The CDR3 is CASSLGPAGLTGELFF. The DNA for the CDR3 is TGTGCCAGCAGCTTAGGTCCAGCGGGTCTCACCGGGGAGCTGTTTTTT.

This clone was found once. This chain joins TRBV27 and TRBJ2-7; no clear D gene. Germline CDR1 is MNHEY and CDR2 is SMNVEV (reference sequence). The V end was cut by 7 bases, the J end by 3 bases, with 31 bases between. The CDR3 is 19 amino acids. This CDR3 is CASTPRRTVGSQRIYEQYF. CDR3 bases: TGTGCCAGCACCCCAAGAAGAACAGTTGGGTCCCAACGTATCTACGAGCAGTACTTC.

V usage is TRBV6-1 and J usage is TRBJ2-7; TRBD1 matches 10 bases. Germline CDR1 and CDR2: MNHNS and SASEGT. The length of the CDR3 is 14 residues. Trimming took 5 bases from V and 5 from J; bases not matched to a gene: 6. CDR3 nucleotides: TGTGCCAGCAGTATCCGGGACAGGGGCCACGAGCAGTACTTC. Amino acids: CASSIRDRGHEQYF.

V usage is TRBV5-1 and J usage is TRBJ2-7, with 8 bases aligning to TRBD1. V lost 4 bases and J lost 2; bases outside the gene matches: 8. Germline V gene data show CDR1 as SGHRS and CDR2 as YFSETQ. The length of the CDR3 is 15 residues. This CDR3 is CASSEAGGFPYEQYF. The CDR3 DNA sequence: TGCGCCAGCAGCGAGGCAGGGGGCTTCCCCTACGAGCAGTACTTC.

Remarks on this clone: Just one base apart from a much larger clone, this may be a read error. Other DNA sequences from this sample encode an identical CDR3 as well. V gene TRBV7-2 combines with J gene TRBJ2-3; D is unresolved. The CDR3 is 13 amino acids. Germline CDR1 is SGHTA and CDR2 is FQGNSA. V was pared by 3 bases and J by 0 bases, with 4 bases between. The CDR3 DNA reads as TGTGCCAGCAGCTTGGGGAGCACAGATACGCAGTATTTT. It encodes CASSLGSTDTQYF.

The chain links TRBV7-3 to TRBJ1-1; no clear D gene. The CDR3 loop spans 13 amino acids. The V and J ends lost 2 bases and 1 base respectively, with 5 bases between them. In germline, CDR1 is SGHTA, CDR2 FQGTGA. The CDR3 region is CASSLHPNTEAFF. The CDR3 bases are TGTGCCAGCAGCTTACATCCGAACACTGAAGCTTTCTTT.

This clone has a handful of counts. V gene TRBV4-1 combines with J gene TRBJ2-5, with D possibly matching TRBD1 (6 bases). This CDR3 region has 16 residues. The germline V gene encodes CDR1 MGHRA and CDR2 YSYEKL. The V gene lost 4 bases and the J gene lost 0 bases, with 15 bases spanning the gap. DNA of the CDR3: TGCGCCAGCAGCCGGAGATCCACAGGGTACCAAGAGACCCAGTACTTC. It encodes CASSRRSTGYQETQYF.

This clone appeared once. The genes are TRBV19 and TRBJ2-5, with D possibly TRBD2 on 6 matching bases. Germline V CDR1 and CDR2: LNHDA, SQIVND (reference sequence). The CDR3 runs to 16 residues. Trimming removed 4 bases from V and 4 bases from J, with 19 bases in between. The CDR3: CASSRGYGRRGETQYF. For the CDR3, the DNA is TGTGCCAGTAGTAGGGGTTATGGGAGGCGCGGAGAGACCCAGTACTTC.

V gene TRBV28 combines with J gene TRBJ2-1; 12 positions agree with TRBD2. V shed 6 bases and J 2 bases; nucleotides not matched to a gene: 5. There are 16 residues in the CDR3. The germline V gene encodes CDR1 MDHEN and CDR2 SYDVKM. The CDR3 here is CASSETSGGTYNEQFF. CDR3 DNA: TGTGCCAGCAGCGAGACTAGCGGGGGTACCTACAATGAGCAGTTCTTC.

Notes on this clone: One end of the junction is discordant with germline, which a read error may explain. The chain combines TRBV27 with TRBJ2-7; the match to TRBD2 covers 7 bases. The germline V gene has CDR1 MNHEY and CDR2 SMNVEV (reference sequence). The CDR3 is 14 residues long. CDR3 residues: CASSLGGGFYGQYF. CDR3 coding DNA: TGTGCCAGCAGTCTGGGCGGGGGATTCTACGGGCAGTACTTC.

The genes are TRBV7-3 and TRBJ2-1; D is possibly TRBD2 (5 bases). There are 16 residues in the CDR3. CDR1 is SGHTA and CDR2 is FQGTGA in the germline V gene. Trimming took off 3 bases at V and 0 bases at J, with 12 bases between the two ends. CDR3 in amino acids: CASSFSSTNSYNEQFF. CDR3 bases: TGTGCCAGCAGCTTCTCATCGACTAACTCCTACAATGAGCAGTTCTTC.